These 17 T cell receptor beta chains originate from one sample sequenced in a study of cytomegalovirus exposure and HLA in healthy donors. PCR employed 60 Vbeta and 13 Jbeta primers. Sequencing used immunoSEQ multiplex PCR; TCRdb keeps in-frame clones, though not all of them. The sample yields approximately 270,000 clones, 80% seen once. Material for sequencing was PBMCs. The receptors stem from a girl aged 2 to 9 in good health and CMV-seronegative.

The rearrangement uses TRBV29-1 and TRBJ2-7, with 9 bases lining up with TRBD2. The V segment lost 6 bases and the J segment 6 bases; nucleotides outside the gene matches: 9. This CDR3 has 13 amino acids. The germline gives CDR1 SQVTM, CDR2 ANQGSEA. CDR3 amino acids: CSVATSGRGEQYF. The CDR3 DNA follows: TGCAGCGTGGCGACTAGCGGACGGGGCGAGCAGTACTTC.

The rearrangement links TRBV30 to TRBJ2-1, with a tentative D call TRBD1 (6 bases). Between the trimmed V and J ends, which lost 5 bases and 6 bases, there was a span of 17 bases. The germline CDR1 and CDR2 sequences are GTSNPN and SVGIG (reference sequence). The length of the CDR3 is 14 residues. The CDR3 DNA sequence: TGTGCCTGGGACTACAGGGCCGTTATCAATGAGCAGTTCTTC. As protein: CAWDYRAVINEQFF. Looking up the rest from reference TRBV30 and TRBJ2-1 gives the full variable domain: SQTIHQWPATLVQPVGSPLSLECTVEGTSNPNLYWYRQAAGRGLQLLFYSVGIGQISSEVPQNLSASRPQDRQFILSSKKLLLSDSGFYLCAWDYRAVINEQFFGPGTRLTVL.

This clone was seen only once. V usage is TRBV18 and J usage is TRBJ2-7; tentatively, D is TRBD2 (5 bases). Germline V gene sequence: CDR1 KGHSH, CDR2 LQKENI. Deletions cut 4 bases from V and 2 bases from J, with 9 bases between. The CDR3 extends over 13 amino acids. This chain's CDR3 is CASSHEGTYEQYF. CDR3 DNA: TGTGCCAGCTCACATGAGGGTACCTACGAGCAGTACTTC.

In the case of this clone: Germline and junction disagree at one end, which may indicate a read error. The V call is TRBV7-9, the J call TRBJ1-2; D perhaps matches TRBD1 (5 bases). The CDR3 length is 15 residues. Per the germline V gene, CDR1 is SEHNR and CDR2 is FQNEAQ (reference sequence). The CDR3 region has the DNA TGTTCCAGCAGCATCCCTCTAGGGGTGCGTTTAGGCTACACCTTC. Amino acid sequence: CSSSIPLGVRLGYTF.

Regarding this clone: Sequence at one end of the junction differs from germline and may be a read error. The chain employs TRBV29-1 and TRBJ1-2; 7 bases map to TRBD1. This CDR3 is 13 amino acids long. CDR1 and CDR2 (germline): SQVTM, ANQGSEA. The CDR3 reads CSVTGLPNYGYIF. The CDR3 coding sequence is TGCAGCGTGACAGGGCTACCTAACTATGGCTACATCTTC.

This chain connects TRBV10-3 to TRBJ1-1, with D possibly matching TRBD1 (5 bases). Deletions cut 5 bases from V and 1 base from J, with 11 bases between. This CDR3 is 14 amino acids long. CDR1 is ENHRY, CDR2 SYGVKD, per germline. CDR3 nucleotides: TGTGCCATCAGTTACGGGGGACGGAACACTGAAGCTTTCTTT. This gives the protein CAISYGGRNTEAFF.

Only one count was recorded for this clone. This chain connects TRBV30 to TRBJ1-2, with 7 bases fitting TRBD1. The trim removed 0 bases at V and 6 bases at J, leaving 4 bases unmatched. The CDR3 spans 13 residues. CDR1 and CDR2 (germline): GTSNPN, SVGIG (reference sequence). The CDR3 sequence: CAWSVQQGNGYTF. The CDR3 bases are TGTGCCTGGAGTGTACAACAGGGGAATGGCTACACCTTC.

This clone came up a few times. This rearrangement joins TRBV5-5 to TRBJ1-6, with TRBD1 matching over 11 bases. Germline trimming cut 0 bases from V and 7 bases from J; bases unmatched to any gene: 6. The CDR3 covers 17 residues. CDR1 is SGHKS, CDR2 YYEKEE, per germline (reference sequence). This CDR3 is CASSLGDRGILNSPLHF. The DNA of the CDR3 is TGTGCCAGCAGCTTGGGGGACAGGGGGATATTGAATTCACCCCTCCACTTT.

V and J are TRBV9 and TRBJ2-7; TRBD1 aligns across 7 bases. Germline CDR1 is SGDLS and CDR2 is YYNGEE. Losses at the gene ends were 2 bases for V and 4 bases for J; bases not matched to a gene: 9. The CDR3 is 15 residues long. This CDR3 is CASSVPTGPSYEQYF. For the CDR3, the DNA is TGTGCCAGCAGCGTTCCGACAGGGCCCTCATACGAGCAGTACTTC.

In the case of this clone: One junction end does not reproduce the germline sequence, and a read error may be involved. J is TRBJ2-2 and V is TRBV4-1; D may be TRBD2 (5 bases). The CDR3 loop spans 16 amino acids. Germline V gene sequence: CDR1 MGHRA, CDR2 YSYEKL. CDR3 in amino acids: CASSQDLALETGELFF. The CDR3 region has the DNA TGCGCCAGCAGCCAAGATTTGGCCCTGGAAACCGGGGAACTGTTTTTT.

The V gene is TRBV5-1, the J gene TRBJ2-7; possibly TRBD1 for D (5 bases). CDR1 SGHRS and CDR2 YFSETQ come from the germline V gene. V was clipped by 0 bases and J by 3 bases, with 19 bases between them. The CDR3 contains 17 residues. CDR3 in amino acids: CASSLGLPLARVYEQYF. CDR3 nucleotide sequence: TGCGCCAGCAGCTTGGGGCTCCCCCTGGCCAGGGTCTACGAGCAGTACTTC. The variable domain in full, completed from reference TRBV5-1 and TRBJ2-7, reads KAGVTQTPRYLIKTRGQQVTLSCSPISGHRSVSWYQQTPGQGLQFLFEYFSETQRNKGNFPGRFSGRQFSNSRSEMNVSTLELGDSALYLCASSLGLPLARVYEQYFGPGTRLTVT.

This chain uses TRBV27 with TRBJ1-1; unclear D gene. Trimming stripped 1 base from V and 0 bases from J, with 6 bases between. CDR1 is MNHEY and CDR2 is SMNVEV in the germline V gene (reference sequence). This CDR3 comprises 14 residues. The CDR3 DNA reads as TGTGCCAGCAGTTTATTGTCCATGAACACTGAAGCTTTCTTT. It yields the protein CASSLLSMNTEAFF.

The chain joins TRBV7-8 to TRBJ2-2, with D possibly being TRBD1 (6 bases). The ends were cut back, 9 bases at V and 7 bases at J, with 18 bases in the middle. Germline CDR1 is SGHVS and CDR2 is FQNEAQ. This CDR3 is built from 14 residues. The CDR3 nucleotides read TGTGCCAGTCGAATATACAGGGCAGTCGGGGAGCTGTTTTTT. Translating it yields CASRIYRAVGELFF.

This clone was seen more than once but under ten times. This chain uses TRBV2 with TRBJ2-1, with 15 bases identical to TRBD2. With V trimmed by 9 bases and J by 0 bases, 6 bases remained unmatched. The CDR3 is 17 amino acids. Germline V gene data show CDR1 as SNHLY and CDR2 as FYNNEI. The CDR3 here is CARGLAGGRSSYNEQFF. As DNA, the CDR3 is TGTGCCAGGGGACTAGCGGGAGGCAGAAGCTCCTACAATGAGCAGTTCTTC.

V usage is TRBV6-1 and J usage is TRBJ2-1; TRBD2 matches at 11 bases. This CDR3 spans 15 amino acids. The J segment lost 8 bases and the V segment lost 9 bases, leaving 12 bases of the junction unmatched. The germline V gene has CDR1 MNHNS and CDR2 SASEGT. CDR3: CASTEGLAGGDEQFF. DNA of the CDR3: TGTGCCAGTACCGAAGGGCTAGCGGGGGGTGATGAGCAGTTCTTC.

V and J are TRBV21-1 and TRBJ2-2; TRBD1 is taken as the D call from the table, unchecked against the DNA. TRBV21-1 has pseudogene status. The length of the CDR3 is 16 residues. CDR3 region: CASSKAGAAQKGELFF. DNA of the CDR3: TGTGCCAGCAGCAAAGCTGGGGCAGCGCAAAAAGGGGAGCTGTTTTTT.

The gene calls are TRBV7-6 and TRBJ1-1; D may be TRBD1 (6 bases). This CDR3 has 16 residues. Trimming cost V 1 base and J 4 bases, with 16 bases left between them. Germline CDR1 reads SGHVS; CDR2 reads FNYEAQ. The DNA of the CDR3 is TGTGCCAGCAGCTTAGGGTCGGCAGGGGATGTCACTGAAGCTTTCTTT. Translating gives CASSLGSAGDVTEAFF.